The TCR beta chain under discussion was sequenced for a study of CD8+CD57+ T cells in acquired aplastic anemia. Across the study: DNA from sorted CD4+ and CD8+ cells averaged roughly 3.4 ug.

The CDR3 totals 14 residues. V dropped 10 bases and J dropped 4; count of bases not matched to a gene: 10. Germline loops: CDR1 LNHDA, CDR2 SQIVND (reference sequence). In patients chosen for sequencing, flow cytometry had shown CD8+CD57+ cell expansion. It was genomic DNA that served as the template for profiling TCR beta VDJ and CDR3. TCRdb analysed the reads with MiXCR anew, one entry per CDR3 protein. In the table there are roughly 240,000 distinct CDR3 sequences, more than 45% of which are singletons. The chain combines TRBV19 with TRBJ1-2; 9 positions agree with TRBD1. The clonotype originates from a human donor with aplastic anemia. Sample: sorted CD4+, CD8+, or CD8+CD57+ T cells (not recorded which) from PBMCs. The CDR3 protein is CATSGTGYGYGYTF. Written as DNA, the CDR3 is TGTGCCACCTCCGGGACAGGGTATGGCTATGGCTACACCTTC.